The 31 T cell receptor beta chains reported below all come from one sample, sequenced in a study of blood T cell repertoires in COVID-19. The assay was immunoSEQ multiplex PCR, and TCRdb's table has in-frame clones only and misses some. This sample carries more than 85,000 clones, about four fifths of them seen once, and the ten largest clones take 4% to 5.5%. The sequenced material came from peripheral blood. These receptor sequences come from a human donor in a cohort sampled during active COVID-19.

CDR3 loop: CASSFGLAGGNEQFF. The CDR3 DNA sequence: TGCGCCAGCAGCTTCGGACTAGCGGGGGGCAATGAGCAGTTCTTC. The J gene is TRBJ2-1, the V gene TRBV5-1; 14 nucleotides align to TRBD2. The J segment lost 6 bases and the V segment lost 2 bases, leaving 1 base of the junction unmatched. Germline CDR1 is SGHRS and CDR2 is YFSETQ. The CDR3 spans 15 residues.

This clone was counted between two and nine times. This chain joins TRBV9 and TRBJ1-6; TRBD1 matches at 7 bases. Losses at the gene ends were 2 bases for V and 7 bases for J; bases not matched to a gene: 6. This CDR3 is built from 15 residues. The V gene's germline CDR1 is SGDLS and CDR2 YYNGEE. CDR3 loop: CASSVRDRQNSPLHF. The CDR3 region has the DNA TGTGCCAGCAGCGTCCGGGACAGACAGAATTCACCCCTCCACTTT.

The gene calls are TRBV7-9 and TRBJ1-2; a possible D gene is TRBD1 (5 bases). Germline V gene lookup returns CDR1 SEHNR and CDR2 FQNEAQ (reference sequence). Trimming cost V 0 bases and J 6 bases, with 14 bases left between them. The CDR3 covers 15 residues. CDR3 region: CASSLAVGQGHGYTF. The CDR3 DNA reads TGTGCCAGCAGCTTAGCCGTGGGGCAGGGTCATGGCTACACCTTC.

This chain uses TRBV5-1 with TRBJ2-1; 9 bases are a match to TRBD1. The V gene end was trimmed by 1 base and the J gene end by 6 bases; junction bases not matched to a gene: 5. This CDR3 is 15 amino acids long. In germline, CDR1 is SGHRS, CDR2 YFSETQ. In DNA form, the CDR3 reads TGCGCCAGCAGCTTGACGGTGACAGGGGGCAATGAGCAGTTCTTC. Residues: CASSLTVTGGNEQFF.

The J gene is TRBJ1-3, the V gene TRBV10-3, with D perhaps matching TRBD1 (6 bases). The length of the CDR3 is 18 residues. Germline V gene sequence: CDR1 ENHRY, CDR2 SYGVKD. Deletions cut 4 bases from V and 0 bases from J, with 19 bases between. CDR3 sequence reads: CAISGSTARGFSGNTIYF. As DNA, the CDR3 is TGTGCCATCAGTGGCTCAACCGCCAGGGGCTTCTCTGGAAACACCATATATTTT.

The chain is built from TRBV5-1 and TRBJ2-5; 10 nucleotides align to TRBD1. V gave up 0 bases and J gave up 1 base; unmatched junction bases: 3. Germline CDR1 and CDR2: SGHRS and YFSETQ. The CDR3 contains 16 residues. This chain's CDR3 is CASSLGDRGTQETQYF. The CDR3 DNA follows: TGCGCCAGCAGCTTGGGGGACAGGGGCACCCAAGAGACCCAGTACTTC.

This clone was observed a few times. The V call is TRBV7-8, the J call TRBJ2-3; 11 bases map to TRBD2. Germline V lookup: CDR1 SGHVS, CDR2 FQNEAQ. This CDR3 has 20 amino acids. V shed 1 base and J 0 bases; nucleotides not matched to a gene: 12. The CDR3 bases are TGTGCCAGCAGCTTAGAGGTAGCGGGGGGGACCATCTCTAGCACAGATACGCAGTATTTT. Amino acid sequence: CASSLEVAGGTISSTDTQYF.

The chain joins TRBV7-2 to TRBJ1-5; D gene uncertain. The V gene lost 2 bases and the J gene lost 4 bases, with 12 bases spanning the gap. The CDR3 spans 15 residues. Germline V gene sequence: CDR1 SGHTA, CDR2 FQGNSA. The CDR3 region is CASSLRWEGNQPQHF. The CDR3 DNA follows: TGTGCCAGCAGCTTAAGGTGGGAGGGAAATCAGCCCCAGCATTTT.

The CDR3 is CASSLVGTGGSYNEQFF. The DNA for the CDR3 is TGTGCCAGCAGCTTAGTGGGGACAGGGGGGTCCTACAATGAGCAGTTCTTC. This sequence joins TRBV7-2 and TRBJ2-1; 11 nucleotides line up with TRBD1. Germline values: CDR1 SGHTA, CDR2 FQGNSA. Trimming removed 1 base from V and 1 base from J; junction bases left unmatched: 3. The CDR3 extends over 17 amino acids.

This clone appeared once. V and J are TRBV5-1 and TRBJ1-6; weak D call: TRBD1 (5 bases). The germline V gene encodes CDR1 SGHRS and CDR2 YFSETQ. V was clipped by 0 bases and J by 5 bases, with 12 bases between them. The CDR3 totals 16 residues. CDR3 in amino acids: CASSLAQGSDNSPLHF. The CDR3 DNA is TGCGCCAGCAGCTTGGCCCAGGGCTCGGATAATTCACCCCTCCACTTT. Full variable domain (missing parts from reference TRBV5-1 and TRBJ1-6): KAGVTQTPRYLIKTRGQQVTLSCSPISGHRSVSWYQQTPGQGLQFLFEYFSETQRNKGNFPGRFSGRQFSNSRSEMNVSTLELGDSALYLCASSLAQGSDNSPLHFGNGTRLTVT.

The V call is TRBV10-1, the J call TRBJ1-5; TRBD1 is a possible D gene (5 bases). The length of the CDR3 is 16 residues. The ends were cut back, 4 bases at V and 2 bases at J, with 15 bases in the middle. Germline CDR1 WNHNN, CDR2 SYGVQD (reference sequence). Here the CDR3 reads CASSVGHRSRNQPQHF. CDR3 nucleotide sequence: TGCGCCAGCAGTGTGGGGCACAGGTCTCGCAATCAGCCCCAGCATTTT.

This clone was seen more than once but under ten times. The chain has TRBV7-2 and TRBJ1-4; 10 nucleotides line up with TRBD1. Germline V gives CDR1 SGHTA, CDR2 FQGNSA. The ends lost 5 bases at V and 7 bases at J; junction bases unmatched: 7. The CDR3 runs 15 residues. The chain's CDR3 is CASSVGDRGPEKLFF. The CDR3 DNA is TGTGCCAGCAGCGTAGGGGACAGGGGTCCTGAAAAACTGTTTTTT.

This chain's CDR3 is CASSEGVPGGGYTF. CDR3 in DNA: TGTGCCAGCAGTGAAGGTGTCCCAGGGGGTGGCTACACCTTC. The chain uses TRBV6-1 and TRBJ1-2, with 7 positions matching TRBD1. The V and J ends lost 1 base and 7 bases, in that order; junction bases with no gene match: 6. Germline V gives CDR1 MNHNS, CDR2 SASEGT. The CDR3 has 14 amino acids.

This clone appeared once. The chain couples TRBV5-5 to TRBJ1-1; 8 bases are a match to TRBD1. This CDR3 has 14 residues. CDR1 is SGHKS, CDR2 YYEKEE, per germline (reference sequence). Trimming at V came to 1 base and at J to 1 base, leaving 0 bases not matched to a gene. CDR3 in amino acids: CASSLTGGNTEAFF. Here the CDR3 DNA reads TGTGCCAGCAGCTTGACAGGGGGGAACACTGAAGCTTTCTTT.

In this sample, this clone turned up a few times. The chain recombines TRBV11-2 with TRBJ1-1, with TRBD1 matching 9 bases. The CDR3 contains 15 residues. J gave up 4 bases and V 5 bases, and 8 bases lay outside the gene matches. Germline CDR1 SGHAT, CDR2 FQNNGV. This CDR3 is CASSRDRAGGTEAFF. The CDR3 bases are TGTGCCAGCAGCCGGGACAGGGCGGGGGGCACTGAAGCTTTCTTT.

This clone was seen more than once but under ten times. This chain uses TRBV7-2 with TRBJ2-2, with 8 positions matching TRBD2. After removal of 2 bases from V and 4 bases from J, the junction contained 6 bases not matched to a gene. The CDR3 spans 16 residues. Per germline, CDR1 SGHTA and CDR2 FQGNSA. The CDR3 spells CASSLLSGGATGELFF. Written as DNA, the CDR3 is TGTGCCAGCAGCTTACTATCCGGGGGGGCCACCGGGGAGCTGTTTTTT.

CDR3 amino acids: CASSLAGGGAAEAFF. DNA for the CDR3: TGCGCCAGCAGCTTGGCGGGAGGGGGGGCCGCTGAAGCTTTCTTT. J is TRBJ1-1 and V is TRBV5-1; D might be TRBD1 (6 bases). The CDR3 has 15 residues. V shed 0 bases and J shed 6 bases, with 15 bases lying between them. The V gene's germline CDR1 is SGHRS and CDR2 YFSETQ.

This clone came up once. The rearrangement joins TRBV30 to TRBJ1-2, with 7 positions matching TRBD1. Looked up from germline, CDR1 is GTSNPN and CDR2 is SVGIG (reference sequence). V dropped 3 bases and J dropped 2; count of bases not matched to a gene: 15. CDR3 length equals 17 residues. CDR3 in DNA: TGTGCCTGGAGCGCTCGACAGGGCGCCAGATTCAACTATGGCTACACCTTC. Amino acids: CAWSARQGARFNYGYTF.

The genes are TRBV28 and TRBJ2-3; TRBD1 is a possible D gene (5 bases). Per germline, CDR1 MDHEN and CDR2 SYDVKM. Trimming removed 5 bases from V and 2 bases from J, with 8 bases in between. The CDR3 has 13 amino acids. This chain's CDR3 is CASSVRVTDTQYF. CDR3 sequence (DNA): TGTGCCAGCAGTGTCAGGGTCACAGATACGCAGTATTTT. The full variable domain, completed using reference TRBV28 and TRBJ2-3, is DVKVTQSSRYLVKRTGEKVFLECVQDMDHENMFWYRQDPGLGLRLIYFSYDVKMKEKGDIPEGYSVSREKKERFSLILESASTNQTSMYLCASSVRVTDTQYFGPGTRLTVL.

This sequence joins TRBV11-3 and TRBJ2-5, with D perhaps matching TRBD1 (6 bases). The CDR3 is 14 residues long. CDR1 is SGHNT and CDR2 is YENEEA in the germline V gene. V lost 1 base to trimming and J lost 9 bases, with 15 bases between them. In DNA form, the CDR3 reads TGTGCCAGCAGCTTAGTTCGGGCAGAGGGGGCCCAGTACTTC. Translating gives CASSLVRAEGAQYF.

The rearrangement uses TRBV4-3 and TRBJ2-7, with D possibly matching TRBD2 (6 bases). From germline, CDR1 is LGHNA and CDR2 YSLEER. The CDR3 consists of 17 residues. V was cut by 0 bases and J by 3 bases, with 18 bases left in between. The CDR3 DNA is TGCGCCAGCAGCCAAGAGGTCGGGCGGGGTGTCCTCTACGAGCAGTACTTC. Translation gives CASSQEVGRGVLYEQYF.

This clone was recorded once. This rearrangement joins TRBV28 to TRBJ1-2, with TRBD1 matching 8 bases. The CDR3 runs to 12 residues. Germline trimming cut 8 bases from V and 4 bases from J; bases unmatched to any gene: 3. Germline lookup yields CDR1 MDHEN and CDR2 SYDVKM. CDR3 sequence reads: CASGQGRYGYTF. CDR3 DNA: TGTGCCAGCGGACAGGGACGCTATGGCTACACCTTC.

This clone was picked up a small number of times. The CDR3 nucleotides are TGTGCCAGCAGCGAGCGGGGTATAGGTGAAAAACTGTTTTTT. It is translated as CASSERGIGEKLFF. The chain recombines TRBV9 with TRBJ1-4, with no clear D. CDR3 length: 14 residues. The germline V gene has CDR1 SGDLS and CDR2 YYNGEE. The V and J ends lost 3 bases and 7 bases respectively, with 13 bases between them.

This chain joins TRBV7-3 and TRBJ2-3, with 11 bases matching TRBD2. J lost 7 bases, V lost 2 bases, and 8 bases had no gene match. From germline, CDR1 is SGHTA and CDR2 FQGTGA. There are 16 residues in the CDR3. CDR3 amino acids: CASSLQGTSGSNTQYF. The CDR3 DNA reads TGTGCCAGCAGCTTACAAGGGACTAGCGGTTCAAATACGCAGTATTTT.

The V call is TRBV5-1, the J call TRBJ2-5; D uncertain. CDR1 and CDR2 (germline): SGHRS, YFSETQ. The CDR3 is 12 residues long. The V gene lost 0 bases and the J gene lost 4 bases, with 4 bases spanning the gap. The CDR3, as DNA: TGCGCCAGCAGCTTGGCCAGAGAGACCCAGTACTTC. This translates into CASSLARETQYF.

The chain uses TRBV23-1 and TRBJ2-7, with a possible D match to TRBD2 (6 bases). TRBV23-1 is designated an ORF whose function remains uncertain. V lost 4 bases and J 7 bases, leaving 11 bases between the germline ends. The CDR3 is 12 residues long. CDR3 sequence reads: CASSPTEGEQYF. The CDR3 region has the DNA TGCGCCAGCAGTCCCACGGAGGGAGAGCAGTACTTC.

This chain joins TRBV5-5 and TRBJ1-5; the match to TRBD1 covers 10 bases. There are 16 residues in the CDR3. J lost 4 bases, V lost 5 bases, and 9 bases had no gene match. CDR1 and CDR2 from the germline V gene are SGHKS and YYEKEE (reference sequence). CDR3: CASRAGTGALNQPQHF. CDR3 in DNA: TGTGCCAGCAGGGCCGGGACAGGGGCGCTGAATCAGCCCCAGCATTTT.

The chain is built from TRBV6-5 and TRBJ1-4; TRBD1 matches 10 bases. The CDR3 has 13 residues. The trim removed 9 bases at V and 10 bases at J, leaving 8 bases unmatched. From germline, CDR1 is MNHEY and CDR2 SVGAGI. The CDR3 protein is CASYGTGEGKLFF. The DNA for the CDR3 is TGTGCCAGTTACGGGACAGGGGAAGGAAAACTGTTTTTT.

The V call is TRBV5-1, the J call TRBJ2-3; 13 bases map to TRBD2. The CDR3 consists of 17 residues. Germline trimming cut 1 base from V and 3 bases from J; bases unmatched to any gene: 5. Germline lookup yields CDR1 SGHRS and CDR2 YFSETQ. CDR3 sequence reads: CASSLTSGGAGTDTQYF. The CDR3 DNA reads as TGCGCCAGCAGCTTGACTAGCGGGGGGGCAGGTACAGATACGCAGTATTTT.

This clone was detected once. The chain uses TRBV6-6 and TRBJ2-7; perhaps TRBD2 as D (6 bases). V was pared by 5 bases and J by 4 bases, with 12 bases between. The CDR3 is 13 residues long. CDR1 and CDR2 (germline): MNHNY, SVGAGI (reference sequence). This chain's CDR3 is CASSKASAYEQYF. CDR3 DNA: TGTGCCAGCAGTAAGGCTAGCGCGTACGAGCAGTACTTC.

In this sample, this clone turned up once. The chain has TRBV7-2 and TRBJ2-1; 9 bases are shared with TRBD2. The CDR3 totals 16 residues. Germline V CDR1 and CDR2: SGHTA, FQGNSA. Germline trimming cut 1 base from V and 4 bases from J; bases unmatched to any gene: 5. The DNA for the CDR3 is TGTGCCAGCAGCTTAGTAGCGGGGGAAATTTACAATGAGCAGTTCTTC. Residues: CASSLVAGEIYNEQFF.